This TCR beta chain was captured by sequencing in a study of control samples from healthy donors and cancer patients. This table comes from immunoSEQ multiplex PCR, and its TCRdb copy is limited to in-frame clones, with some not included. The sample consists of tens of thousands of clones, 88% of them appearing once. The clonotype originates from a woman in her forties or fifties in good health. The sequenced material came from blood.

This CDR3 reads CASSQDSGAGGLTGELFF. DNA of the CDR3: TGTGCCAGCAGCCAAGATTCAGGGGCGGGGGGGCTCACGGGGGAGCTGTTTTTT. This sequence joins TRBV4-2 and TRBJ2-2; TRBD2 aligns across 9 bases. The V gene's germline CDR1 is LGHNA and CDR2 YNFKEQ. This CDR3 has 18 amino acids. J was trimmed by 8 bases and V by 0 bases; bases with no gene match: 13.